Listed here are 10 T cell receptor beta chains from one sample, sequenced in a study of T cells in Graves' hyperthyroidism and ophthalmopathy. TCR beta CDR3 region amplification was performed from RNA transcripts. When the TCR CDR3 underwent first-round RT-PCR, the HTBI primer set was used. TCRdb reanalysed the multiplex PCR reads using MiXCR and keeps one entry per CDR3 protein. The repertoire holds almost 600,000 distinct CDR3 sequences, more than 11% seen once, with 4.5% to 6% in the top ten. Specimen: blood. The receptors shown here come from a woman between 25 and 40 years old with Graves' hyperthyroidism that later progressed to Graves' ophthalmopathy.

This clonotype was counted many times. CDR3 DNA: TGTGCCAGCAGTTACATGGCTAACTATGGCTACACCTTC. Its protein product is CASSYMANYGYTF. The V call is TRBV6-5, the J call TRBJ1-2; no definite D call. From germline, CDR1 is MNHEY and CDR2 SVGAGI. This CDR3 has 13 residues. Trimming cost V 2 bases and J 0 bases, with 4 bases left between them.

This clonotype was seen many times. The CDR3 spells CASSLAVAGENEQYF. CDR3 nucleotides: TGCGCCAGCAGCTTGGCAGTAGCGGGAGAGAACGAGCAGTACTTC. This chain uses TRBV5-1 with TRBJ2-7, with 9 bases aligning to TRBD2. V lost 0 bases to trimming and J lost 5 bases; unmatched junction nucleotides: 6. Germline V gene sequence: CDR1 SGHRS, CDR2 YFSETQ. CDR3 length equals 15 residues.

This clonotype was detected many times. The J gene is TRBJ1-1, the V gene TRBV19; D possibly corresponds to TRBD1 (6 bases). This CDR3 has 15 residues. Per germline, CDR1 LNHDA and CDR2 SQIVND (reference sequence). Trimming cost V 1 base and J 0 bases, with 9 bases left between them. CDR3: CASSIVTGVNTEAFF. The DNA for the CDR3 is TGTGCCAGTAGTATAGTGACAGGAGTGAACACTGAAGCTTTCTTT.

At least ten counts were recorded for this clonotype. This chain joins TRBV25-1 and TRBJ2-2, with 9 bases lining up with TRBD2. With 8 bases clipped from V and 3 bases from J, the junction kept 10 bases outside the gene matches. The CDR3 loop spans 16 amino acids. The germline CDR1 and CDR2 sequences are MGHDK and SYGVNS. CDR3 nucleotide sequence: TGTGCCAGCCGCTTAGCGGGAGATGAGTACACCGGGGAGCTGTTTTTT. This codes for CASRLAGDEYTGELFF.

The chain carries TRBV5-1 and TRBJ1-1; TRBD1 might be the D (5 bases). Trimming shortened V by 2 bases and J by 3 bases, and 11 bases separated the two germline ends. CDR3 length: 14 residues. Germline V gives CDR1 SGHRS, CDR2 YFSETQ. CDR3 amino acids: CASSFRVPDTEAFF. In nucleotides, the CDR3 is TGCGCCAGCAGCTTCAGGGTCCCTGACACTGAAGCTTTCTTT.

This clonotype came up many times. The chain links TRBV6-4 to TRBJ2-1, with a weak D call TRBD1 (5 bases). V lost 4 bases to trimming and J lost 6 bases, with 16 bases between them. CDR3 length: 15 residues. The germline V gene has CDR1 MRHNA and CDR2 SNTAGT. CDR3 nucleotide sequence: TGTGCCAGCAGTGTAGGTGGACATGGTTCCAATGAGCAGTTCTTC. This encodes CASSVGGHGSNEQFF.

This clonotype occurred a few times. A much more abundant neighbour one base away suggests this may be a read error. The V call is TRBV3-1, the J call TRBJ2-5; a weak D match, TRBD1 (6 bases). Germline V gene lookup returns CDR1 LGHDT and CDR2 YNNKEL (reference sequence). The CDR3 totals 16 residues. The CDR3 spells CVSSHARRGTQETQYF. In DNA form, the CDR3 reads TGTGTCAGCAGCCACGCCCGCAGGGGAACTCAAGAGACCCAGTACTTC.

This clonotype was counted many times. CDR3 sequence reads: CASSTGQGNQPQHF. The CDR3, as DNA: TGTGCCAGCAGTACGGGACAGGGCAATCAGCCCCAGCATTTT. The chain links TRBV6-2 or TRBV6-3 to TRBJ1-5, with 8 bases aligning to TRBD1. Trimming cost V 5 bases and J 2 bases; bases outside gene matches: 2. This CDR3 is built from 14 residues. Germline lookup yields CDR1 MNHEY and CDR2 SVGEGT.

The table lists this clonotype with a few counts. The chain couples TRBV9 to TRBJ2-1; 12 nucleotides align to TRBD2. V lost 4 bases to trimming and J lost 7 bases; unmatched junction nucleotides: 9. CDR3 size: 16 residues. Germline values: CDR1 SGDLS, CDR2 YYNGEE. The CDR3 here is CASSPSLAGGPNEQFF. The CDR3 nucleotides read TGTGCCAGCAGCCCATCCCTAGCGGGAGGGCCGAATGAGCAGTTCTTC.

This clonotype was seen a few times. The chain has TRBV10-1 and TRBJ2-2; D possibly corresponds to TRBD2 (6 bases). Trimming took 8 bases from V and 2 from J, leaving 9 bases between them. From germline, CDR1 is WNHNN and CDR2 SYGVQD (reference sequence). The CDR3 has 13 residues. CDR3 in DNA: TGCGCCAGCCAGGAGGGCAACACCGGGGAGCTGTTTTTT. It codes for CASQEGNTGELFF.